This T cell receptor beta chain is from a study of blood T cell repertoires in COVID-19. About the research overall: T cells, B-cell-depleted T cells, or PBMCs provided the cDNA or gDNA that served as material.

Germline V gives CDR1 SGHKS, CDR2 YYEKEE (reference sequence). The V gene lost 0 bases and the J gene lost 0 bases, with 18 bases spanning the gap. This CDR3 has 19 residues. In the study's own analysis: The assay estimated nucleated cells by amplifying reference gene primers. Assay: immunoSEQ multiplex PCR; the TCRdb copy retains only in-frame clones and omits some. D and trimming come from the DNA, and the V and J calls and clone size come from that table. The data hold some 200,000 clones, with 85% to 90% observed a single time. Sequencing input: peripheral blood. This receptor was identified in a man at least 80 years old with acute or convalescent COVID-19. The chain combines TRBV5-5 with TRBJ2-2; D remains unclear. The CDR3 DNA sequence: TGTGCCAGCAGCTTGGTGACTCTATCGCCTCTCACGAACACCGGGGAGCTGTTTTTT. It specifies CASSLVTLSPLTNTGELFF. Full variable domain (missing parts from reference TRBV5-5 and TRBJ2-2): DAGVTQSPTHLIKTRGQQVTLRCSPISGHKSVSWYQQVLGQGPQFIFQYYEKEERGRGNFPDRFSARQFPNYSSELNVNALLLGDSALYLCASSLVTLSPLTNTGELFFGEGSRLTVL.